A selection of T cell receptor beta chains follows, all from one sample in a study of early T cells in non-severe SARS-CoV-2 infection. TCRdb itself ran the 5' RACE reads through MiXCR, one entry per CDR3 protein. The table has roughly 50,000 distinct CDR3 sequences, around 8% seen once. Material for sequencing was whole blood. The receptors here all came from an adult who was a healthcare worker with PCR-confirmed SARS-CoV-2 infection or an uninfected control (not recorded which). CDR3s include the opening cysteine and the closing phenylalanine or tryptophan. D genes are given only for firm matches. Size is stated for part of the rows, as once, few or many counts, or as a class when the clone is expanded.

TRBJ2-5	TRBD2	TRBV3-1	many	CASRPNLGGPETQYF	TGTGCCAGCCGCCCAAACCTGGGAGGGCCAGAGACCCAGTACTTC
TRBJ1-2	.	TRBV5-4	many	CASSLDFSYGYTF	TGTGCCAGCAGCTTGGACTTCTCCTATGGCTACACCTTC
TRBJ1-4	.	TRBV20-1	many	CSAKGGGMGEKLFF	TGCAGTGCTAAGGGTGGCGGGATGGGCGAAAAACTGTTTTTT
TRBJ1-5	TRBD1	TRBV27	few	CASTTGTQPQHF	TGTGCCAGCACGACAGGGACCCAGCCCCAGCATTTT
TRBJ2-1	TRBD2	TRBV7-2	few	CASSTQAGGLSYNEQFF	TGTGCCAGCAGCACTCAAGCGGGAGGGCTCTCCTACAATGAGCAGTTCTTC
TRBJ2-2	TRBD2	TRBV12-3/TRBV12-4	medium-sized	CASSGLAGPGELFF	TGTGCCAGCAGCGGACTAGCGGGACCCGGGGAGCTGTTTTTT
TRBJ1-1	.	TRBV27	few	CASSPPSEGSEAFF	TGTGCCAGCAGTCCCCCCAGCGAAGGGTCTGAAGCTTTCTTT
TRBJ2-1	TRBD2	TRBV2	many	CASSPLAGGNTEQFF	TGTGCCAGCAGTCCCTTAGCGGGAGGCAACACTGAGCAGTTCTTC
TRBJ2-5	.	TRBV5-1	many	CASSSGTPKAVAQYF	TGCGCCAGCAGCTCTGGGACTCCTAAAGCGGTGGCCCAGTACTTC
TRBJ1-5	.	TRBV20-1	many	CSVQPTGLGNQPQHF	TGCAGTGTTCAGCCGACCGGGTTGGGGAATCAGCCCCAGCATTTT
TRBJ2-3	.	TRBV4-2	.	CASSQDMPGSTDTQYF	TGTGCCAGCAGCCAAGACATGCCAGGTAGCACAGATACGCAGTATTTT
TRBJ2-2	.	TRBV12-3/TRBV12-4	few	CAGGRGGAGELFF	TGTGCCGGGGGACGGGGAGGTGCCGGGGAGCTGTTTTTT
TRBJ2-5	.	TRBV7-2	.	CASSLMQGSETQYF	TGTGCCAGCAGCTTAATGCAGGGGTCAGAGACCCAGTACTTC
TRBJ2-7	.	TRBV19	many	CASSISLTYEQYF	TGTGCCAGTAGTATATCTCTAACCTACGAGCAGTACTTC
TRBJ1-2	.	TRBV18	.	CASSSSKGGIYGYTF	TGTGCCAGCTCATCAAGTAAAGGGGGGATCTATGGCTACACCTTC
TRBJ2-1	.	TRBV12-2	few	CASRLPGTGGDEQFF	TGTGCAAGTCGCTTACCCGGGACAGGGGGCGATGAGCAGTTCTTC
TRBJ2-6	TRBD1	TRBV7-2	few	CASSHRGSGANVLTF	TGTGCCAGCAGCCACAGGGGTTCTGGGGCCAACGTCCTGACTTTC
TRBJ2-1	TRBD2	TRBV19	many	CASRTSGRSSYNEQFF	TGTGCCAGTAGGACTAGCGGGAGGAGCTCCTACAATGAGCAGTTCTTC
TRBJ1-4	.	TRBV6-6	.	CASSLDLELEKLFF	TGTGCCAGCAGCCTTGACCTGGAGTTGGAAAAACTGTTTTTT
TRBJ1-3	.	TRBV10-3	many	CAIMGGTLAENTIYF	TGTGCCATCATGGGGGGAACCCTCGCCGAAAACACCATATATTTT
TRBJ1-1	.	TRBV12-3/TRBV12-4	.	CASSLGAFEAFF	TGTGCCAGCAGTTTAGGGGCATTTGAAGCTTTCTTT
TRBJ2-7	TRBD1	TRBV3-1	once	CASSSTLGQGGGEQYF	TGTGCCAGCAGCTCGACGTTAGGACAGGGCGGCGGCGAGCAGTACTTC
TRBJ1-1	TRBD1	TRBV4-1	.	CASSQPDRAYTEAFF	TGCGCCAGCAGCCAACCTGACAGGGCTTACACTGAAGCTTTCTTT
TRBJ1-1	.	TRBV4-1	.	CASRGTLKNTEAFF	TGCGCCAGCAGGGGGACACTTAAGAACACTGAAGCTTTCTTT
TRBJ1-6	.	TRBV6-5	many	CASSYLGRGNSPLHF	TGTGCCAGCAGTTACCTCGGAAGAGGAAATTCACCCCTCCACTTT
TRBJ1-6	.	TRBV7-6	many	CASSLGAGPVSPLHF	TGTGCCAGCAGCTTGGGGGCAGGGCCGGTGTCACCCCTCCACTTT
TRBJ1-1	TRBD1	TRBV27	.	CASSRKPGGASEAFF	TGTGCCAGCAGTCGGAAACCAGGGGGCGCGAGTGAAGCTTTCTTT
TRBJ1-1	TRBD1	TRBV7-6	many	CASGQGAGAFF	TGTGCCAGCGGCCAGGGGGCCGGAGCTTTCTTT
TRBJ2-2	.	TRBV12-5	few	CASGRENTGELFF	TGTGCTAGTGGGAGGGAAAACACCGGGGAGCTGTTTTTT
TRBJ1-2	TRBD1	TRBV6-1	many	CASSETQGDYGYTF	TGTGCCAGCAGTGAAACCCAGGGGGACTATGGCTACACCTTC
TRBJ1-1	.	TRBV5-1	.	CASSLVGAGTEAFF	TGCGCCAGCAGCTTGGTAGGGGCTGGGACTGAAGCTTTCTTT
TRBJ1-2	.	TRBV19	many	CASSIRNGYTF	TGTGCCAGTAGTATCCGAAACGGCTACACCTTC
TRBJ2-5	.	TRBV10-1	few	CASSEQGRGETQYF	TGCGCCAGCAGTGAGCAGGGTAGGGGTGAGACCCAGTACTTC
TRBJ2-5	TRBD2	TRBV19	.	CASRPGTASGGGETQYF	TGTGCCAGTAGGCCCGGGACAGCTAGCGGGGGCGGAGAGACCCAGTACTTC
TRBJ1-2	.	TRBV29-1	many	CSVVSVLGYGYTF	TGCAGCGTTGTCTCAGTTCTAGGCTATGGCTACACCTTC
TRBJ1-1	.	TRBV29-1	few	CSAPGVSPNTEAFF	TGCAGCGCCCCGGGGGTCTCCCCGAACACTGAAGCTTTCTTT
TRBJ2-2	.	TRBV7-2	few	CASSPVTRTGELFF	TGTGCCAGCAGCCCCGTCACACGCACCGGGGAGCTGTTTTTT
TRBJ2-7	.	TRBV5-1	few	CASYRDIQYEQYF	TGCGCCAGCTATCGAGACATACAATACGAGCAGTACTTC
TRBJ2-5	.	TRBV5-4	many	CASSLVGGEEETQYF	TGTGCCAGCAGCTTGGTGGGGGGCGAGGAAGAGACCCAGTACTTC
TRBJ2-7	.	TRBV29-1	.	CSVGGLYYEQYF	TGCAGCGTTGGGGGCCTCTACTACGAGCAGTACTTC
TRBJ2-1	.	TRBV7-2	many	CASSLGPGSYNEQFF	TGTGCCAGCAGCTTAGGCCCCGGCTCCTACAATGAGCAGTTCTTC